This TCR beta chain was obtained from a study of sequential checkpoint blockade in melanoma. Treatment defined: randomized to nivolumab then ipilimumab (arm A) or the reverse (arm B). Profiling relied on immunoSEQ multiplex PCR, and the TCRdb table lists in-frame clones only, not all of them. This sample has 37,000 or so clones, with roughly 32% found just once. The CDR3 spans 15 residues. Trimming removed 0 bases from V and 3 bases from J, with 12 bases in between. Germline CDR1 reads LNHDA; CDR2 reads SQIVND (reference sequence). This clonotype was obtained from a human donor with melanoma. The rearrangement uses TRBV19 and TRBJ2-7; perhaps TRBD2 as D (5 bases). The starting material was tumor tissue (inferred from file names), obtained from a patient given nivolumab and ipilimumab in sequence. The CDR3 loop is CASSIDRGLLYEQYF. The CDR3 DNA is TGTGCCAGTAGTATAGATCGCGGACTTCTCTACGAGCAGTACTTC.